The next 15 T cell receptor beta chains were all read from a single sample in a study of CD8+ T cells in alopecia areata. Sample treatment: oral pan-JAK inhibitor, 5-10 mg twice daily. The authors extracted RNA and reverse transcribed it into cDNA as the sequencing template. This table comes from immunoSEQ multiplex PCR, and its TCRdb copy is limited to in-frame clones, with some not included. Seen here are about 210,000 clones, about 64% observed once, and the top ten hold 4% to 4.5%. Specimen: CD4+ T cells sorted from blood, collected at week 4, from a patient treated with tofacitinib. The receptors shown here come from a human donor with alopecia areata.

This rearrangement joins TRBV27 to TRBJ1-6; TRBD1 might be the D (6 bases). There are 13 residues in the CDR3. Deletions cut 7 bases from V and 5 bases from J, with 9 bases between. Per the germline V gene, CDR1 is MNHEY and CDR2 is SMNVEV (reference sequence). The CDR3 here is CASTRTDNSPLHF. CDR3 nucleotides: TGTGCCAGCACTAGGACAGATAATTCACCCCTCCACTTT.

As DNA, the CDR3 is TGTGCCAGCAGCGGACAGGGGGTTGGCTACACCTTC. Translated: CASSGQGVGYTF. V gene TRBV11-3 combines with J gene TRBJ1-2, with 10 bases matching TRBD1. This CDR3 is 12 amino acids long. Losses at the gene ends were 5 bases for V and 7 bases for J; bases not matched to a gene: 1. The germline CDR1 and CDR2 sequences are SGHNT and YENEEA.

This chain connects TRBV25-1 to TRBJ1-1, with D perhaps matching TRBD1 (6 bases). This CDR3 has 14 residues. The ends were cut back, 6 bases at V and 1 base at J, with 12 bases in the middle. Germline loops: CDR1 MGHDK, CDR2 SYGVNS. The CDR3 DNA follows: TGTGCCAGCAGGCCGGGGACACGGAACACTGAAGCTTTCTTT. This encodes CASRPGTRNTEAFF.

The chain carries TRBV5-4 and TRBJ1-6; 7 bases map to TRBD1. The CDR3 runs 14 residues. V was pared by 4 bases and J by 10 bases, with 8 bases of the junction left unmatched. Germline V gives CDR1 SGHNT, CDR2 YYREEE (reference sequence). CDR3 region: CASSTDRENSPLHF. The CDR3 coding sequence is TGTGCCAGCAGCACAGACAGGGAGAACTCACCCCTCCACTTT.

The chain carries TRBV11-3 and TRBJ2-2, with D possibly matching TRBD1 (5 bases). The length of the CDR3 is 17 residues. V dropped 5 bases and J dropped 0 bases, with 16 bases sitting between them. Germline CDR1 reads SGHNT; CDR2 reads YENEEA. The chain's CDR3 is CASSRAGLYANTGELFF. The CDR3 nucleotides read TGTGCCAGCAGCCGGGCAGGGTTATATGCGAACACCGGGGAGCTGTTTTTT.

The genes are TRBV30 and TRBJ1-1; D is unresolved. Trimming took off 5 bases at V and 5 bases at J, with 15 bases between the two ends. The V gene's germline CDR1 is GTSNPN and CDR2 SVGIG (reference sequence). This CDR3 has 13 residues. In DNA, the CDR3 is TGTGCCTGGTCGGGGAGGGAAGGGACTGAAGCTTTCTTT. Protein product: CAWSGREGTEAFF.

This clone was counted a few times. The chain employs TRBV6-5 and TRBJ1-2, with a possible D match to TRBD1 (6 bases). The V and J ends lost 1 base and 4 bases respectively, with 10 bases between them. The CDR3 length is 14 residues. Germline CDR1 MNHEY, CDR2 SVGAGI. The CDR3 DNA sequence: TGTGCCAGCAGTTACTTCGAGGGGGTCTATGGCTACACCTTC. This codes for CASSYFEGVYGYTF.

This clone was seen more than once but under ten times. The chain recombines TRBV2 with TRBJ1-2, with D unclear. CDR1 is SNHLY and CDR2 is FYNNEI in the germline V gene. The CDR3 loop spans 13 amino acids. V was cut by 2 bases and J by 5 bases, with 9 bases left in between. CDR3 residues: CASSEKDGYGYTF. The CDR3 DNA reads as TGTGCCAGCAGTGAAAAGGATGGATATGGCTACACCTTC.

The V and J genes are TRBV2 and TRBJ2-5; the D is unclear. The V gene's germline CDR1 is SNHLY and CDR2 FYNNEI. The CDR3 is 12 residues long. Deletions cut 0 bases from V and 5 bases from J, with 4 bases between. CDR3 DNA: TGTGCCAGCAGTGAAGCGTGGGAGACCCAGTACTTC. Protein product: CASSEAWETQYF.

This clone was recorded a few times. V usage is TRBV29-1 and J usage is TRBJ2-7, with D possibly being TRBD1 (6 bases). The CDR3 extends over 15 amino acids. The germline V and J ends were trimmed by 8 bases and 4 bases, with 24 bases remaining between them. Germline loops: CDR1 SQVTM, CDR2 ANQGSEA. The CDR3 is CSPRPGHLISYEQYF. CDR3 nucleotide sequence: TGCAGCCCTCGCCCGGGACACCTCATTTCATACGAGCAGTACTTC.

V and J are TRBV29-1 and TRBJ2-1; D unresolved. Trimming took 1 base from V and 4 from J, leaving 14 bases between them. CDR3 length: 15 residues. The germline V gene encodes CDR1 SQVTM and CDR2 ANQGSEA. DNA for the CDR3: TGCAGCGTTGAAGTAGGGCTTAAGCGATACAATGAGCAGTTCTTC. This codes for CSVEVGLKRYNEQFF.

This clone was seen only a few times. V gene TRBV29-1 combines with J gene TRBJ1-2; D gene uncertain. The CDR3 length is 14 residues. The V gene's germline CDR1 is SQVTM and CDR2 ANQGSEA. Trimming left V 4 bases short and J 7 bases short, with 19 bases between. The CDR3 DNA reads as TGCAGCGTTGGAGTGGCCACGTTGTTCTCTGGCTACACCTTC. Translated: CSVGVATLFSGYTF.

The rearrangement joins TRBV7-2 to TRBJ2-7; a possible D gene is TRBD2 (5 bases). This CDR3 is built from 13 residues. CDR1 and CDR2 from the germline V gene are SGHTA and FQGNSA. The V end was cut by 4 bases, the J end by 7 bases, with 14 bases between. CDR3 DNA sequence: TGTGCCAGCAGCTCCTCCGGGCGCGGGGAGCAGTACTTC. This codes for CASSSSGRGEQYF. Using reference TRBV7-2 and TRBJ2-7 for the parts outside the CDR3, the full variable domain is GAGVSQSPSNKVTEKGKDVELRCDPISGHTALYWYRQSLGQGLEFLIYFQGNSAPDKSGLPSDRFSAERTGGSVSTLTIQRTQQEDSAVYLCASSSSGRGEQYFGPGTRLTVT.

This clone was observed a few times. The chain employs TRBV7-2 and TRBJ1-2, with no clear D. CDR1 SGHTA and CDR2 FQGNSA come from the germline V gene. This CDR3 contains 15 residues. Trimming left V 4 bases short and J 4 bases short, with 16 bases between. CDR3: CASSSPSRVGYGYTF. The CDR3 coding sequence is TGTGCCAGCAGCTCCCCGAGCCGGGTCGGCTATGGCTACACCTTC.

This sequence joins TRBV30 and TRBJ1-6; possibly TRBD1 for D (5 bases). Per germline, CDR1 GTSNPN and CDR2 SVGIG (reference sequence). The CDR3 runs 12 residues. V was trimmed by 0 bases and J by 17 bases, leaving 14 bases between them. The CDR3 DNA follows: TGTGCCTGGAGTGTTAGGGAGGGGATGATCCACTTT. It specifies CAWSVREGMIHF. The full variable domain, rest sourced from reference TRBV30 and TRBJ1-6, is SQTIHQWPATLVQPVGSPLSLECTVEGTSNPNLYWYRQAAGRGLQLLFYSVGIGQISSEVPQNLSASRPQDRQFILSSKKLLLSDSGFYLCAWSVREGMIHFGNGTRLTVT.